The clone carrying this TCR beta chain was detected only a few times. The CDR3 is 13 amino acids. The V end was cut by 1 base, the J end by 1 base, with 4 bases between. Germline-derived CDR1 and CDR2 are LNHDA and SQIVND (reference sequence). These data are taken from a study of T cells in Graves' hyperthyroidism and ophthalmopathy. Researchers took RNA transcripts and amplified the TCR beta CDR3 regions from them. With the HTBI primer set, the TCR CDR3 went through a first round of RT-PCR. In TCRdb, the multiplex PCR reads were re-called with MiXCR into one record per CDR3 protein. This sample carries fewer than 500,000 distinct CDR3 sequences, roughly 14% of them seen once, and the ten largest clones take about 12%.

Source material: blood. This receptor was identified in a young man with Graves' ophthalmopathy. V and J are TRBV19 and TRBJ1-1; the D is unclear. The CDR3 region is CASSIGQNTEAFF. Here the CDR3 DNA reads TGTGCCAGTAGTATAGGACAGAACACTGAAGCTTTCTTT.